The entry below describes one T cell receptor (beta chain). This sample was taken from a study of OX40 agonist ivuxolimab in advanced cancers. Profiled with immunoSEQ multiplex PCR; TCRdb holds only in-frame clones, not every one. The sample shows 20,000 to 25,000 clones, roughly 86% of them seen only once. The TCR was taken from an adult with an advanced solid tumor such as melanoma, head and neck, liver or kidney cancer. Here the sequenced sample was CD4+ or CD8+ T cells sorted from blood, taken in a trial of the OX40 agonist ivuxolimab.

The CDR3 nucleotides are TGTGCCAGCAGCGTTACGTCCAGGGAGGCTTCTAGCACAGATACGCAGTATTTT. Its translation is CASSVTSREASSTDTQYF. The chain links TRBV2 to TRBJ2-3, with D perhaps TRBD2 (6 bases). Germline V gene data show CDR1 as SNHLY and CDR2 as FYNNEI. The CDR3 has 18 amino acids. The V gene lost 6 bases and the J gene lost 0 bases, with 22 bases spanning the gap.